Reported below is one TCR beta chain. Its target is not known. A unique molecular identifier was carried by every single TCR cDNA molecule. TCRdb used MiXCR to reprocess the 5' RACE reads, holding one entry per CDR3 protein. Found here are approximately 2,900 distinct CDR3 sequences, around 12% of them singletons; the top ten hold 20% to 25%. These data come from a study of spatial heterogeneity in lung cancer. Whole-study findings and limits: Counts that tracked tumor mutation counts were those of expanded intratumoral alpha and beta TCRs.

V lost 3 bases and J lost 0, with 13 bases in between. The CDR3 spans 15 residues. Per germline, CDR1 SGHRS and CDR2 YFSETQ. Described time point: sample taken at primary tumor resection. There were 72 donors, all of them untreated patients with early-stage non-small cell lung cancer. V usage is TRBV5-1 and J usage is TRBJ2-7, with a possible D match to TRBD1 (6 bases). The starting material was lung tumor tissue, obtained at surgery. This clonotype originated in a male donor with early-stage non-small cell lung cancer. The CDR3 protein is CASSSGDRSSYEQYF. The CDR3 nucleotides are TGCGCCAGCAGCTCGGGCGACAGGTCCTCCTACGAGCAGTACTTC. Full variable domain (missing parts from reference TRBV5-1 and TRBJ2-7): KAGVTQTPRYLIKTRGQQVTLSCSPISGHRSVSWYQQTPGQGLQFLFEYFSETQRNKGNFPGRFSGRQFSNSRSEMNVSTLELGDSALYLCASSSGDRSSYEQYFGPGTRLTVT.